This entry lists 23 T cell receptor beta chains sequenced from one sample in a study of blood T cell repertoires in COVID-19. Method: immunoSEQ multiplex PCR; TCRdb's copy keeps in-frame clones and lacks some. The sample has a few hundred thousand clones; 80% to 85% are singletons. What was sequenced was peripheral blood. These TCRs come from a woman between 35 and 50 years old who had recovered from COVID-19.

V and J are TRBV6-4 and TRBJ2-7; weak D call: TRBD1 (6 bases). The germline gives CDR1 MRHNA, CDR2 SNTAGT. Trimming took off 5 bases at V and 1 base at J, with 12 bases between the two ends. The CDR3 is made up of 14 amino acids. CDR3 amino acids: CASSPDRTSYEQYF. CDR3 coding DNA: TGTGCCAGCAGTCCCGACAGGACGTCCTACGAGCAGTACTTC.

V and J are TRBV30 and TRBJ2-1; the D gene is possibly TRBD1 (6 bases). This CDR3 region has 14 residues. The germline CDR1 and CDR2 sequences are GTSNPN and SVGIG (reference sequence). Trimming removed 3 bases from V and 7 bases from J, with 16 bases in between. CDR3 sequence (DNA): TGTGCCTGGAGGGCATTACAGGGCGGGAATGAGCAGTTCTTC. Protein sequence: CAWRALQGGNEQFF.

The rearrangement joins TRBV5-1 to TRBJ2-2; TRBD1 aligns across 8 bases. After removal of 1 base from V and 5 bases from J, the junction contained 7 bases not matched to a gene. This CDR3 has 16 amino acids. Germline values: CDR1 SGHRS, CDR2 YFSETQ. The chain's CDR3 is CASSLRRTGKTGELFF. The CDR3 bases are TGCGCCAGCAGCTTGCGTAGGACAGGGAAGACCGGGGAGCTGTTTTTT.

The chain links TRBV5-1 to TRBJ2-1; possible D gene TRBD2, 5 bases. This CDR3 has 16 residues. V gave up 7 bases and J gave up 7 bases, with 24 bases separating them. Per germline, CDR1 SGHRS and CDR2 YFSETQ. CDR3 DNA sequence: TGCGCCAGCGGCCTGGGTCGGAGGATGGTGTTAAATGAGCAGTTCTTC. As protein: CASGLGRRMVLNEQFF. The full variable domain, its missing parts supplied by reference TRBV5-1 and TRBJ2-1, is KAGVTQTPRYLIKTRGQQVTLSCSPISGHRSVSWYQQTPGQGLQFLFEYFSETQRNKGNFPGRFSGRQFSNSRSEMNVSTLELGDSALYLCASGLGRRMVLNEQFFGPGTRLTVL.

Note on this clone: The same CDR3 also results from other DNA sequences found in this sample. This chain uses TRBV9 with TRBJ1-3, with a possible D match to TRBD1 (5 bases). In germline, CDR1 is SGDLS, CDR2 YYNGEE. The CDR3 contains 15 residues. V was clipped by 0 bases and J by 0 bases, with 7 bases between them. Written as DNA, the CDR3 is TGTGCCAGCAGCGTAGGGGGGGTCTCTGGAAACACCATATATTTT. Encoded protein: CASSVGGVSGNTIYF.

The chain uses TRBV6-4 and TRBJ1-2, with D possibly being TRBD1 (6 bases). The CDR3 sequence is 19 residues long. V lost 0 bases to trimming and J lost 4 bases, with 24 bases between them. Germline CDR1 is MRHNA and CDR2 is SNTAGT. As DNA, the CDR3 is TGTGCCAGCAGTGACTCGATAAGGGGTTCCCGGCAGGGGCCCTATGGCTACACCTTC. Residues: CASSDSIRGSRQGPYGYTF.

The chain recombines TRBV12-3 or TRBV12-4 with TRBJ2-5; no clear D. V shed 6 bases and J shed 0 bases, with 2 bases lying between them. This CDR3 has 11 amino acids. CDR3 bases: TGTGCCAGCAGCTACCAAGAGACCCAGTACTTC. Its translation: CASSYQETQYF.

The rearrangement joins TRBV28 to TRBJ1-4, with D possibly matching TRBD1 (6 bases). The CDR3 covers 16 residues. The germline CDR1 and CDR2 sequences are MDHEN and SYDVKM. Trimming shortened V by 3 bases and J by 8 bases, and 19 bases separated the two germline ends. CDR3 sequence: CASSFGGARVGEKLFF. Here the CDR3 DNA reads TGTGCCAGCAGTTTTGGGGGGGCACGGGTAGGAGAAAAACTGTTTTTT.

The chain couples TRBV7-9 to TRBJ2-1, with 8 nucleotides matching TRBD2. The CDR3 runs to 15 residues. Trimming cost V 5 bases and J 6 bases; bases outside gene matches: 9. Germline loops: CDR1 SEHNR, CDR2 FQNEAQ (reference sequence). The CDR3 nucleotides read TGTGCCAGCAGCGCCGGGAGGGGTCGGGGCAATGAGCAGTTCTTC. Translating it yields CASSAGRGRGNEQFF.

This clone appeared a single time. The chain recombines TRBV28 with TRBJ2-3, with D perhaps matching TRBD2 (7 bases). Trimming pared 6 bases from V and 8 bases from J, leaving 24 bases between. Germline lookup yields CDR1 MDHEN and CDR2 SYDVKM. The CDR3 has 16 amino acids. The CDR3 coding sequence is TGTGCCAGCAGCTCCCTGGGGGCGGGGGCCGGTGGTACGCAGTATTTT. It codes for CASSSLGAGAGGTQYF.

The chain couples TRBV11-2 to TRBJ1-1, with D possibly being TRBD1 (5 bases). The CDR3 is 13 amino acids. V shed 3 bases and J shed 8 bases, with 13 bases lying between them. Germline values: CDR1 SGHAT, CDR2 FQNNGV. CDR3 residues: CASSFNSPGEAFF. CDR3 bases: TGTGCCAGCAGCTTCAATTCGCCAGGGGAAGCTTTCTTT.

A few counts support this clone. The CDR3 sequence is CASSQKPPGDNSPLHF. CDR3 sequence (DNA): TGCGCCAGCAGCCAAAAACCTCCAGGGGACAATTCACCCCTCCACTTT. The chain uses TRBV4-1 and TRBJ1-6, with D possibly matching TRBD1 (6 bases). Trimming stripped 2 bases from V and 7 bases from J, with 15 bases between. The V gene's germline CDR1 is MGHRA and CDR2 YSYEKL. CDR3 length: 16 amino acids.

This clone came up once. The chain is built from TRBV12-3 or TRBV12-4 and TRBJ2-1, with D hard to call. The CDR3 totals 13 residues. The V gene lost 6 bases and the J gene lost 9 bases, with 15 bases spanning the gap. CDR3 loop: CASSPQRRGEQFF. The DNA for the CDR3 is TGTGCCAGCAGCCCACAACGCCGCGGTGAGCAGTTCTTC.

This chain uses TRBV24-1 with TRBJ2-5; TRBD1 might be the D (6 bases). The germline V gene has CDR1 KGHDR and CDR2 SFDVKD. The CDR3 is made up of 14 amino acids. V dropped 2 bases and J dropped 7 bases, with 13 bases sitting between them. CDR3 residues: CATSDSGGRATQYF. In nucleotides, the CDR3 is TGTGCCACCAGTGATTCTGGGGGCCGAGCGACCCAGTACTTC.

The CDR3 nucleotides are TGTGCCAGCAGCACTCAAGCGGGAGGGTACGAGCAGTACTTC. Translation: CASSTQAGGYEQYF. The genes are TRBV9 and TRBJ2-7; 10 bases are shared with TRBD2. Trimming took 4 bases from V and 4 from J; bases not matched to a gene: 5. Germline CDR1 SGDLS, CDR2 YYNGEE. This CDR3 region has 14 residues.

V and J are TRBV5-6 and TRBJ1-5, with D maybe TRBD1 (5 bases). Deletions cut 3 bases from V and 4 bases from J, with 11 bases between. Per germline, CDR1 SGHDT and CDR2 YYEEEE. This CDR3 has 14 amino acids. The CDR3 nucleotides are TGTGCCAGCAGCTCCGGGGGGTTAAATCAGCCCCAGCATTTT. Its translation: CASSSGGLNQPQHF.

The rearrangement joins TRBV30 to TRBJ2-5, with 10 positions matching TRBD1. The germline gives CDR1 GTSNPN, CDR2 SVGIG (reference sequence). The CDR3 is 15 residues long. The ends lost 3 bases at V and 5 bases at J; junction bases unmatched: 9. The CDR3: CAWSYRTGGRETQYF. In DNA, the CDR3 is TGTGCCTGGAGCTACCGGACAGGGGGGAGGGAGACCCAGTACTTC.

This chain uses TRBV10-2 with TRBJ2-3; 10 bases agree with TRBD1. The CDR3 is 18 residues long. Germline V gives CDR1 WSHSY, CDR2 SAAADI. V gave up 9 bases and J gave up 0 bases; unmatched junction bases: 15. The CDR3 sequence: CARPSGQGSKASTDTQYF. CDR3 coding DNA: TGCGCCAGACCTTCGGGACAGGGGTCGAAAGCTAGCACAGATACGCAGTATTTT.

The chain recombines TRBV2 with TRBJ2-4; maybe TRBD2 (6 bases). The germline V and J ends were trimmed by 6 bases and 0 bases, with 12 bases remaining between them. Germline V lookup: CDR1 SNHLY, CDR2 FYNNEI. This CDR3 spans 15 amino acids. The CDR3 loop reads CASSSRGLAKNIQYF. CDR3 nucleotide sequence: TGTGCCAGCAGCTCGCGGGGCCTAGCCAAAAACATTCAGTACTTC.

The J gene is TRBJ2-7, the V gene TRBV7-7; 9 bases agree with TRBD1. V shed 5 bases, J shed 0 bases, and the junction held 5 bases outside the gene matches. Germline CDR1 and CDR2: SSHAT and FNYEAQ (reference sequence). The CDR3 spans 15 residues. This CDR3 reads CASSPGQGPSYEQYF. Here the CDR3 DNA reads TGTGCCAGCAGCCCCGGACAGGGGCCCTCCTACGAGCAGTACTTC.

This CDR3 reads CASSNYRARGYEQYF. CDR3 nucleotides: TGTGCCAGCAGCAACTACAGGGCAAGGGGCTACGAGCAGTACTTC. This sequence joins TRBV21-1 and TRBJ2-7; TRBD1 is the table's D call and was not checked against the DNA. TRBV21-1 is tagged as a pseudogene. The CDR3 loop spans 15 amino acids.

The chain recombines TRBV2 with TRBJ2-2; perhaps TRBD1 as D (5 bases). The length of the CDR3 is 15 residues. The germline CDR1 and CDR2 sequences are SNHLY and FYNNEI. V shed 5 bases and J shed 0 bases, with 10 bases lying between them. The CDR3 here is CASSTQASNTGELFF. CDR3 in DNA: TGTGCCAGCAGTACACAGGCTTCGAACACCGGGGAGCTGTTTTTT. The complete variable domain, with remaining parts taken from reference TRBV2 and TRBJ2-2, reads EPEVTQTPSHQVTQMGQEVILRCVPISNHLYFYWYRQILGQKVEFLVSFYNNEISEKSEIFDDQFSVERPDGSNFTLKIRSTKLEDSAMYFCASSTQASNTGELFFGEGSRLTVL.

The rearrangement links TRBV10-3 to TRBJ1-5; 7 bases agree with TRBD1. This CDR3 comprises 15 residues. Germline V gives CDR1 ENHRY, CDR2 SYGVKD. The J segment lost 6 bases and the V segment lost 2 bases, leaving 7 bases of the junction unmatched. Here the CDR3 reads CAISEGNDRAQPQHF. CDR3 nucleotides: TGTGCCATCAGTGAGGGAAACGACAGGGCTCAGCCCCAGCATTTT.